The 19 T cell receptor beta chains reported below all come from one sample, sequenced in a study of blood T cell repertoires in COVID-19. The table came from immunoSEQ multiplex PCR; TCRdb's copy has only in-frame clones and leaves some out. In the table there are some 130,000 clones, approximately 88% of which are singletons. The material sequenced was PBMCs or T cells enriched from blood (not recorded which). Receptor source: a man aged 40-49 years with acute COVID-19.

The chain employs TRBV29-1 and TRBJ1-1, with D perhaps matching TRBD1 (5 bases). Trimming cost V 3 bases and J 3 bases, with 11 bases left between them. Germline values: CDR1 SQVTM, CDR2 ANQGSEA. CDR3 length: 13 residues. The CDR3 nucleotides read TGCAGCGTTGAGATGACAGCCGACACTGAAGCTTTCTTT. Residues: CSVEMTADTEAFF.

The chain links TRBV27 to TRBJ1-2, with D maybe TRBD1 (5 bases). The CDR3 is 12 amino acids. Germline-derived CDR1 and CDR2 are MNHEY and SMNVEV (reference sequence). V gave up 5 bases and J gave up 8 bases, with 12 bases separating them. In nucleotides, the CDR3 is TGTGCCAGCAGTACCCAGGGATGGGGCTACACCTTC. This translates into CASSTQGWGYTF.

The chain uses TRBV28 and TRBJ1-6; TRBD1 aligns across 11 bases. This CDR3 comprises 16 residues. CDR1 is MDHEN, CDR2 SYDVKM, per germline. Unmatched junction bases numbered 3, after V lost 3 bases and J lost 5 bases. The CDR3 here is CASSFGQGANNSPLHF. The CDR3 bases are TGTGCCAGCAGTTTCGGACAGGGGGCAAATAATTCACCCCTCCACTTT. The variable domain in full, completed from reference TRBV28 and TRBJ1-6, reads DVKVTQSSRYLVKRTGEKVFLECVQDMDHENMFWYRQDPGLGLRLIYFSYDVKMKEKGDIPEGYSVSREKKERFSLILESASTNQTSMYLCASSFGQGANNSPLHFGNGTRLTVT.

The V and J genes are TRBV9 and TRBJ1-6; D unclear. Trimming pared 0 bases from V and 6 bases from J, leaving 13 bases between. CDR3 length equals 16 residues. Germline loops: CDR1 SGDLS, CDR2 YYNGEE. CDR3 protein: CASSVAPRPSNSPLHF. The CDR3 nucleotides read TGTGCCAGCAGCGTAGCCCCTAGGCCCTCTAATTCACCCCTCCACTTT.

In its sample, this clone was seen once. The J gene is TRBJ2-2, the V gene TRBV4-1; 8 positions match TRBD2. The trim removed 2 bases at V and 6 bases at J, leaving 11 bases unmatched. This CDR3 has 17 amino acids. Germline V gene sequence: CDR1 MGHRA, CDR2 YSYEKL. In nucleotides, the CDR3 is TGCGCCAGCAGCCAACCCGCCGAGCGGGAGTGGGCCGGGGAGCTGTTTTTT. It yields the protein CASSQPAEREWAGELFF.

This clone appeared a single time. This chain joins TRBV19 and TRBJ2-4; 9 bases match TRBD1. The CDR3 extends over 15 amino acids. The trim removed 3 bases at V and 6 bases at J, leaving 6 bases unmatched. Germline lookup yields CDR1 LNHDA and CDR2 SQIVND (reference sequence). The DNA for the CDR3 is TGTGCCAGTAGTATCGTAGTGGGACAGGGAAACATTCAGTACTTC. This sequence encodes CASSIVVGQGNIQYF.

The V call is TRBV29-1, the J call TRBJ2-7, with TRBD1 as a possible D gene (8 bases). Trimming took 5 bases from V and 5 from J, leaving 16 bases between them. The CDR3 runs 13 residues. Germline V gene lookup returns CDR1 SQVTM and CDR2 ANQGSEA. CDR3 sequence reads: CSVFTGGDHEQYF. Written as DNA, the CDR3 is TGCAGCGTTTTTACAGGGGGGGACCACGAGCAGTACTTC.

The V call is TRBV6-5, the J call TRBJ2-1; possible D gene TRBD1, 6 bases. Trimming removed 5 bases from V and 9 bases from J, with 17 bases in between. The V gene's germline CDR1 is MNHEY and CDR2 SVGAGI. The length of the CDR3 is 14 residues. The CDR3 spells CASSRGDRSSEQFF. CDR3 sequence (DNA): TGTGCCAGCAGTCGTGGCGACAGGTCTTCTGAGCAGTTCTTC.

This chain joins TRBV30 and TRBJ1-1, with unresolved D. The V gene's germline CDR1 is GTSNPN and CDR2 SVGIG (reference sequence). CDR3 length equals 15 residues. Trimming pared 2 bases from V and 10 bases from J, leaving 23 bases between. In DNA, the CDR3 is TGTGCCTGGAGTCCCTTTCGGTCTCCTTACGCGGGAGCTTTCTTT. Amino acid sequence: CAWSPFRSPYAGAFF.

The V and J genes are TRBV7-2 and TRBJ2-2; D gene uncertain. The CDR3 consists of 14 residues. Germline assignment: CDR1 SGHTA and CDR2 FQGNSA. Trimming took 6 bases from V and 2 from J, leaving 10 bases between them. The DNA for the CDR3 is TGTGCCAGCAGTTCTAGTCTAAACACCGGGGAGCTGTTTTTT. It codes for CASSSSLNTGELFF.

The J gene is TRBJ2-5, the V gene TRBV5-1; the match to TRBD1 covers 7 bases. Germline lookup yields CDR1 SGHRS and CDR2 YFSETQ. The J segment lost 2 bases and the V segment lost 4 bases, leaving 5 bases of the junction unmatched. CDR3 length: 14 amino acids. CDR3 nucleotide sequence: TGCGCCAGCAGCCTCGGGACAGTACAAGAGACCCAGTACTTC. Its translation: CASSLGTVQETQYF.

The chain links TRBV5-1 to TRBJ2-5, with TRBD1 matching over 8 bases. Germline V gene lookup returns CDR1 SGHRS and CDR2 YFSETQ. V lost 4 bases and J lost 4; bases outside the gene matches: 9. This CDR3 region has 15 residues. The CDR3 reads CASSRSQGALETQYF. The CDR3 DNA reads as TGCGCCAGCAGCCGCTCTCAGGGGGCTTTAGAGACCCAGTACTTC.

The chain is built from TRBV6-5 and TRBJ1-2, with D tentatively TRBD1 (5 bases). Germline V gives CDR1 MNHEY, CDR2 SVGAGI. The CDR3 is 12 amino acids. V dropped 6 bases and J dropped 4 bases, with 9 bases sitting between them. CDR3 amino acids: CASRGEGYGYTF. CDR3 sequence (DNA): TGTGCCAGCAGAGGGGAGGGCTATGGCTACACCTTC.

DNA of the CDR3: TGTGCCTGGAGTAGGGGGACGGGGAACGGCTACGAGCAGTACTTC. It encodes CAWSRGTGNGYEQYF. The chain has TRBV30 and TRBJ2-7, with D perhaps matching TRBD1 (6 bases). V lost 2 bases and J 3 bases, leaving 17 bases between the germline ends. The CDR3 consists of 15 residues. CDR1 is GTSNPN, CDR2 SVGIG, per germline (reference sequence).

The chain employs TRBV7-2 and TRBJ2-1, with 9 bases matching TRBD2. The germline V gene has CDR1 SGHTA and CDR2 FQGNSA. The trim removed 2 bases at V and 8 bases at J, leaving 7 bases unmatched. The CDR3 sequence is 15 residues long. This CDR3 is CASSLSGTSFYEQFF. The CDR3 DNA follows: TGTGCCAGCAGCTTATCTGGGACTAGCTTCTATGAGCAGTTCTTC.

This clone came up a few times. This chain links TRBV19 with TRBJ1-4; D call uncertain. Trimming shortened V by 1 base and J by 7 bases, and 13 bases separated the two germline ends. CDR1 and CDR2 (germline): LNHDA, SQIVND (reference sequence). The CDR3 loop spans 15 amino acids. This CDR3 is CASSIGIGGSEKLFF. The CDR3 DNA is TGTGCCAGTAGTATAGGGATCGGAGGGAGTGAAAAACTGTTTTTT.

The chain joins TRBV6-2 or TRBV6-3 to TRBJ1-4; TRBD1 is a possible D gene (6 bases). V was cut by 5 bases and J by 11 bases, with 18 bases left in between. Germline lookup yields CDR1 MNHEY and CDR2 SVGEGT. This CDR3 is 14 amino acids long. The CDR3 region has the DNA TGTGCCAGCAGTCCACAGGGTTGGGTCGAGAAACTGTTTTTT. Protein product: CASSPQGWVEKLFF.

The chain carries TRBV19 and TRBJ1-1; D is perhaps TRBD1 (5 bases). Looked up from germline, CDR1 is LNHDA and CDR2 is SQIVND (reference sequence). There are 14 residues in the CDR3. V gave up 4 bases and J gave up 6 bases, with 15 bases separating them. The DNA for the CDR3 is TGTGCCAGTAGTACACAGGCGCCGGGGGCTGAAGCTTTCTTT. This translates into CASSTQAPGAEAFF.

The chain recombines TRBV2 with TRBJ1-6, with TRBD1 matching 10 bases. Trimming at V came to 5 bases and at J to 6 bases, leaving 1 base not matched to a gene. The CDR3 is made up of 14 amino acids. Per the germline V gene, CDR1 is SNHLY and CDR2 is FYNNEI. CDR3 nucleotides: TGTGCCAGCAGTCGGGACAGGGGTAATTCACCCCTCCACTTT. Residues: CASSRDRGNSPLHF.